This T cell receptor beta chain originates from a study of neoadjuvant anti-PD-1 for oral cavity cancer. Study-level results: TCR analyses covered only a few patients per response group. Pretreatment Treg/Th17 ratio correlated inversely with post-treatment tumor clonality.

This table comes from immunoSEQ multiplex PCR, and its TCRdb copy is limited to in-frame clones, with some not included. The profile shows over 65,000 clones, roughly nine tenths of them singletons. Note on this clone: Its antigen is unidentified. The germline gene is not matched at one end of the junction; a read error may be the cause.

In germline, CDR1 is GTSNPN, CDR2 SVGIG (reference sequence). The CDR3 has 11 amino acids. Time point noted: after neoadjuvant nivolumab, at surgical resection. This receptor was obtained from a person between 35 and 79 years old with oral cavity squamous cell carcinoma. J is TRBJ2-1 and V is TRBV30; no definite D call. The material was PBMCs, obtained after nivolumab (anti-PD-1) treatment. The CDR3 DNA follows: TGTGCCTGGAGTGTCCAGCTCTCCCCGCTCTTC. Translation gives CAWSVQLSPLF.